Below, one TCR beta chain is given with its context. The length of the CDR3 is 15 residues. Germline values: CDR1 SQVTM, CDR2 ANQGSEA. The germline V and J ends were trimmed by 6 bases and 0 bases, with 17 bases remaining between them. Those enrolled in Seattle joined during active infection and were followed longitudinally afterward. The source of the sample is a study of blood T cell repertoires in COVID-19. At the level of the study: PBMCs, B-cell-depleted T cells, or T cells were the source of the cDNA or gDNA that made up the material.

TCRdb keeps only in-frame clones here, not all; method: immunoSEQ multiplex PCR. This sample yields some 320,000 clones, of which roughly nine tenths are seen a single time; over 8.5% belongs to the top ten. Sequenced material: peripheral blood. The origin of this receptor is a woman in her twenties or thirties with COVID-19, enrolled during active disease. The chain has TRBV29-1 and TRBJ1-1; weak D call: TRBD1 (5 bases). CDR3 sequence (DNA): TGCAGCGTCCCCAGTAAGGGGAACTTGAACACTGAAGCTTTCTTT. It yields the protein CSVPSKGNLNTEAFF.